This TCR beta chain emerged from a study of cytomegalovirus exposure and HLA in healthy donors. The CDR3 loop spans 16 amino acids. Germline CDR1 and CDR2: MDHEN and SYDVKM. Trimming cost V 8 bases and J 0 bases, with 17 bases left between them. A note on this clone: Its antigen is not known.

Study-level points and caveats: Presence/absence analyses took donor sequencing depth as roughly uniform. Later analysis identified a missense DCLRE1C variant that was linked to TCR beta V- and J-gene trimming. Most of the TCR beta V segments (in an earlier analysis) were productive either about 87% or about 30% of the time.

Both 60 Vbeta primers and 13 Jbeta primers went into the PCR. The method was immunoSEQ multiplex PCR; TCRdb's version includes in-frame clones alone and lacks a portion of them. Its listing shows under 150,000 clones. The gene calls are TRBV28 and TRBJ1-5, with a possible D match to TRBD1 (5 bases). Sequenced material: PBMCs. This receptor was obtained from a woman aged 55-75 years in good health and CMV-seronegative. The CDR3 nucleotides read TGTGCCAGCTCCCCCCGGACATTTTATAGCAATCAGCCCCAGCATTTT. Amino acids: CASSPRTFYSNQPQHF.